A single sample is the source of the 28 T cell receptor beta chains below, sequenced in a study of Ad26.COV2.S vaccination and SARS-CoV-2 variants. Treatment meaning: 19 received Ad26.COV2.S at low or high dose, single or two shots; roughly 5 received placebo; per-sample allocation not given. The samples date from day 63 after the first vaccine or placebo injection. Clones were read by immunoSEQ multiplex PCR, and TCRdb kept only the in-frame ones, dropping some. Here the sample spans roughly 500,000 clones, around nine tenths being singletons. The source material was peripheral blood, sampled in a trial of Ad26.COV2.S vaccine versus placebo. The receptors were gathered from a person between 18 and 59 years old who received the Ad26.COV2.S COVID-19 vaccine or a placebo.

The chain couples TRBV30 to TRBJ1-1, with D uncertain. The V gene's germline CDR1 is GTSNPN and CDR2 SVGIG (reference sequence). The V and J ends lost 2 bases and 1 base respectively, with 8 bases between them. The CDR3 contains 13 residues. CDR3: CAWSRRKNTEAFF. As DNA, the CDR3 is TGTGCCTGGAGTCGCAGAAAGAACACTGAAGCTTTCTTT.

The chain combines TRBV5-6 with TRBJ2-1, with 10 bases matching TRBD2. Germline values: CDR1 SGHDT, CDR2 YYEEEE. The junction had 10 bases not matched to a gene; V was cut back by 1 base and J by 9 bases. This CDR3 region has 16 residues. CDR3 coding DNA: TGTGCCAGCAGCTTGTTTCAAAGCGGGAGGGCTAGTGAGCAGTTCTTC. This translates into CASSLFQSGRASEQFF.

The rearrangement joins TRBV5-1 to TRBJ2-7, with TRBD2 as a possible D gene (6 bases). The CDR3 has 15 amino acids. V lost 3 bases, J lost 3 bases, and 16 bases lay in between. Looked up from germline, CDR1 is SGHRS and CDR2 is YFSETQ. The CDR3 loop is CASSSDGTYLYEQYF. DNA of the CDR3: TGCGCCAGCAGCTCAGACGGGACTTACCTCTACGAGCAGTACTTC.

This sequence joins TRBV18 and TRBJ1-3, with D possibly matching TRBD1 (5 bases). The CDR3 is 15 residues long. V lost 5 bases to trimming and J lost 2 bases, with 13 bases between them. Germline values: CDR1 KGHSH, CDR2 LQKENI. The CDR3 coding sequence is TGTGCCAGCTCAAAAGCCGGGACCGCTGGAAACACCATATATTTT. It encodes CASSKAGTAGNTIYF.

This chain uses TRBV4-2 with TRBJ2-1; D is unresolved. V was pared by 4 bases and J by 6 bases, with 10 bases between. The germline V gene has CDR1 LGHNA and CDR2 YNFKEQ. CDR3 length: 13 residues. This chain's CDR3 is CASSLPRPNEQFF. In DNA form, the CDR3 reads TGTGCCAGCAGCCTCCCACGGCCCAATGAGCAGTTCTTC.

The rearrangement uses TRBV11-3 and TRBJ2-2; a weak D match, TRBD2 (5 bases). The germline V gene encodes CDR1 SGHNT and CDR2 YENEEA. The CDR3 length is 13 residues. V lost 6 bases and J 2 bases, leaving 7 bases between the germline ends. The CDR3 reads CASSPGNTGELFF. In DNA form, the CDR3 reads TGTGCCAGCAGTCCGGGAAACACCGGGGAGCTGTTTTTT.

The chain carries TRBV6-2 or TRBV6-3 and TRBJ2-7; tentative D call: TRBD2 (5 bases). V lost 2 bases and J lost 3, with 8 bases in between. Germline V gives CDR1 MNHEY, CDR2 SVGEGT. The CDR3 totals 13 residues. CDR3 residues: CASSYLRDYEQYF. In DNA, the CDR3 is TGTGCCAGCAGTTACCTGAGGGACTACGAGCAGTACTTC.

The chain joins TRBV6-2 or TRBV6-3 to TRBJ1-1, with 7 bases matching TRBD1. Per germline, CDR1 MNHEY and CDR2 SVGEGT. Trimming took 2 bases from V and 8 from J; bases not matched to a gene: 8. The CDR3 has 14 amino acids. The CDR3 region has the DNA TGTGCCAGCAGTTACACTCAGGGGGGGCAGGAAGCTTTCTTT. This translates into CASSYTQGGQEAFF.

V gene TRBV6-5 combines with J gene TRBJ1-2, with D hard to call. There are 14 residues in the CDR3. With 7 bases removed from V and 4 bases from J, the gap between germline ends came to 16 bases. The V gene's germline CDR1 is MNHEY and CDR2 SVGAGI. The CDR3 region is CASKSLGLSYGYTF. The DNA of the CDR3 is TGTGCCAGCAAGTCTTTAGGGCTTTCCTATGGCTACACCTTC.

This clone was picked up one time. The same CDR3 also results from other DNA sequences found in this sample. The rearrangement links TRBV7-9 to TRBJ2-5; D is unclear. The CDR3 length is 11 residues. Per germline, CDR1 SEHNR and CDR2 FQNEAQ (reference sequence). Trimming took off 5 bases at V and 1 base at J, with 2 bases between the two ends. CDR3 bases: TGTGCCAGCAGCCCCCAAGAGACCCAGTACTTC. It yields the protein CASSPQETQYF. Combining the CDR3 with reference TRBV7-9 and TRBJ2-5 gives the whole variable domain DTGVSQNPRHKITKRGQNVTFRCDPISEHNRLYWYRQTLGQGPEFLTYFQNEAQLEKSRLLSDRFSAERPKGSFSTLEIQRTEQGDSAMYLCASSPQETQYFGPGTRLLVL.

This clone was observed once. This chain connects TRBV5-8 to TRBJ1-1; the D gene is possibly TRBD1 (6 bases). Trimming took off 1 base at V and 6 bases at J, with 13 bases between the two ends. The CDR3 extends over 14 amino acids. Germline-derived CDR1 and CDR2 are SGHTS and YDEGEE. For the CDR3, the DNA is TGTGCCAGCAGCTTGACAGGGTTTGGCGCTGAAGCTTTCTTT. Its protein is CASSLTGFGAEAFF.

With respect to this clone: A much larger clone differs by one base, so this may be a read error. The genes are TRBV2 and TRBJ1-1; 8 bases align to TRBD1. The CDR3 runs 13 residues. V lost 6 bases and J lost 2; bases outside the gene matches: 2. The germline CDR1 and CDR2 sequences are SNHLY and FYNNEI. CDR3: CASRGQENTEAFF. Written as DNA, the CDR3 is TGTGCCAGCAGGGGACAGGAAAACACTGAAGCTTTCTTT. Complete variable domain (other parts from reference TRBV2 and TRBJ1-1): EPEVTQTPSHQVTQMGQEVILRCVPISNHLYFYWYRQILGQKVEFLVSFYNNEISEKSEIFDDQFSVERPDGSNFTLKIRSTKLEDSAMYFCASRGQENTEAFFGQGTRLTVV.

This clone was counted a single time. This rearrangement joins TRBV2 to TRBJ2-7; 7 bases map to TRBD1. Germline trimming cut 8 bases from V and 3 bases from J; bases unmatched to any gene: 7. The germline gives CDR1 SNHLY, CDR2 FYNNEI. The CDR3 has 13 residues. The CDR3 region has the DNA TGTGCCAGCGCCCGGGACAGTATCTACGAGCAGTACTTC. Its translation: CASARDSIYEQYF.

This chain joins TRBV7-9 and TRBJ2-7, with 8 bases that match TRBD2. From germline, CDR1 is SEHNR and CDR2 FQNEAQ (reference sequence). The CDR3 length is 15 residues. Losses at the gene ends were 5 bases for V and 6 bases for J; bases not matched to a gene: 12. CDR3 protein: CASSLPGIAGLEQYF. CDR3 DNA: TGTGCCAGCAGCCTTCCGGGAATAGCGGGACTCGAGCAGTACTTC. The entire variable domain, with the rest obtained from reference TRBV7-9 and TRBJ2-7, is as follows: DTGVSQNPRHKITKRGQNVTFRCDPISEHNRLYWYRQTLGQGPEFLTYFQNEAQLEKSRLLSDRFSAERPKGSFSTLEIQRTEQGDSAMYLCASSLPGIAGLEQYFGPGTRLTVT.

The chain couples TRBV15 to TRBJ1-5; D unresolved. The CDR3 sequence is 16 residues long. V dropped 0 bases and J dropped 0 bases, with 9 bases sitting between them. Germline assignment: CDR1 LNHNV and CDR2 YYDKDF (reference sequence). CDR3 residues: CATSRERAASNQPQHF. The CDR3 DNA follows: TGTGCCACCAGCAGAGAAAGGGCGGCTAGCAATCAGCCCCAGCATTTT.

This chain connects TRBV27 to TRBJ1-4; no firm D call. The germline V gene encodes CDR1 MNHEY and CDR2 SMNVEV (reference sequence). CDR3 length: 13 residues. V gave up 3 bases and J gave up 5 bases, with 7 bases separating them. The CDR3 DNA follows: TGTGCCAGCAGTTTCGGGAGGAATGAAAAACTGTTTTTT. It is translated as CASSFGRNEKLFF.

The V gene is TRBV6-2 or TRBV6-3, the J gene TRBJ1-1; tentatively, D is TRBD1 (5 bases). Germline V gene sequence: CDR1 MNHEY, CDR2 SVGEGT. Trimming took off 5 bases at V and 8 bases at J, with 9 bases between the two ends. The length of the CDR3 is 11 residues. This chain's CDR3 is CASSQGQEAFF. The CDR3 coding sequence is TGTGCCAGCAGTCAAGGACAAGAAGCTTTCTTT.

The chain couples TRBV30 to TRBJ1-6; D is ambiguous. V lost 0 bases and J 8 bases, leaving 11 bases between the germline ends. Germline V gene data show CDR1 as GTSNPN and CDR2 as SVGIG (reference sequence). This CDR3 spans 14 amino acids. The CDR3 sequence is CAWSVLGGYSPLHF. The CDR3 DNA reads TGTGCCTGGAGTGTACTTGGTGGTTATTCACCCCTCCACTTT. The full variable domain, rest sourced from reference TRBV30 and TRBJ1-6, is SQTIHQWPATLVQPVGSPLSLECTVEGTSNPNLYWYRQAAGRGLQLLFYSVGIGQISSEVPQNLSASRPQDRQFILSSKKLLLSDSGFYLCAWSVLGGYSPLHFGNGTRLTVT.

V is TRBV5-1 and J is TRBJ1-1, with D perhaps TRBD1 (6 bases). The V and J ends lost 4 bases and 4 bases respectively, with 14 bases between them. Looked up from germline, CDR1 is SGHRS and CDR2 is YFSETQ. The CDR3 sequence is 14 residues long. The CDR3, as DNA: TGCGCCAGCAGCGGAGGGGGTTTAATCACTGAAGCTTTCTTT. This sequence encodes CASSGGGLITEAFF.

The rearrangement uses TRBV11-2 and TRBJ2-7, with TRBD2 as a possible D gene (7 bases). The germline CDR1 and CDR2 sequences are SGHAT and FQNNGV. Trimming took off 3 bases at V and 0 bases at J, with 12 bases between the two ends. This CDR3 has 15 residues. CDR3 sequence reads: CASSFQGGDSYEQYF. The CDR3, as DNA: TGTGCCAGCAGCTTTCAAGGGGGGGACTCCTACGAGCAGTACTTC.

The chain is built from TRBV19 and TRBJ1-1; D is possibly TRBD1 (5 bases). This CDR3 spans 10 amino acids. Germline loops: CDR1 LNHDA, CDR2 SQIVND (reference sequence). DNA of the CDR3: TGTCCGGGGCGGCTGACTGAAGCTTTCTTT. It is translated as CPGRLTEAFF.

The gene calls are TRBV11-2 and TRBJ2-2; the D gene is possibly TRBD2 (6 bases). Germline V gives CDR1 SGHAT, CDR2 FQNNGV. The CDR3 spans 15 residues. V gave up 4 bases and J gave up 7 bases, with 16 bases separating them. In nucleotides, the CDR3 is TGTGCCAGCAGCTATTACGGGAGCCAAGGCGGGGAGCTGTTTTTT. Residues: CASSYYGSQGGELFF. Using reference TRBV11-2 and TRBJ2-2 for the parts outside the CDR3, the full variable domain is EAGVAQSPRYKIIEKRQSVAFWCNPISGHATLYWYQQILGQGPKLLIQFQNNGVVDDSQLPKDRFSAERLKGVDSTLKIQPAKLEDSAVYLCASSYYGSQGGELFFGEGSRLTVL.

V gene TRBV30 combines with J gene TRBJ2-5, with 11 bases fitting TRBD2. Losses at the gene ends were 2 bases for V and 5 bases for J; bases not matched to a gene: 13. This CDR3 spans 17 amino acids. From germline, CDR1 is GTSNPN and CDR2 SVGIG (reference sequence). CDR3 region: CAWSIPQLAGGQETQYF. The CDR3 DNA reads TGTGCCTGGAGTATTCCCCAGCTAGCGGGAGGCCAGGAGACCCAGTACTTC.

The chain employs TRBV28 and TRBJ1-4, with 7 positions matching TRBD1. V dropped 6 bases and J dropped 10; count of bases not matched to a gene: 11. Germline V gene lookup returns CDR1 MDHEN and CDR2 SYDVKM. The CDR3 covers 14 residues. CDR3 in DNA: TGTGCCAGCAGCCCGGGACAGACCTACGGAAAACTGTTTTTT. Its translation is CASSPGQTYGKLFF.

This clone was picked up a small number of times. CDR3 in amino acids: CASALGQGNTIYF. CDR3 nucleotides: TGTGCCAGCGCCTTAGGACAAGGAAACACCATATATTTT. This chain uses TRBV12-3 or TRBV12-4 with TRBJ1-3; D might be TRBD1 (5 bases). The CDR3 is made up of 13 amino acids. Trimming shortened V by 8 bases and J by 4 bases, and 12 bases separated the two germline ends.

The rearrangement uses TRBV13 and TRBJ2-1; 7 nucleotides line up with TRBD1. This CDR3 has 16 residues. Germline V gene lookup returns CDR1 PRHDT and CDR2 FYEKMQ (reference sequence). Trimming cost V 5 bases and J 7 bases; bases outside gene matches: 14. CDR3 DNA sequence: TGTGCCAGCAGCCGGGGCGGCAGGGGGAATTATAATGAGCAGTTCTTC. Translated, it gives CASSRGGRGNYNEQFF.

This clone is a singleton in its sample. The chain combines TRBV28 with TRBJ2-2; 7 bases agree with TRBD2. The junction had 11 bases not matched to a gene; V was cut back by 7 bases and J by 6 bases. CDR1 is MDHEN and CDR2 is SYDVKM in the germline V gene. The CDR3 consists of 15 residues. CDR3 nucleotide sequence: TGTGCCAGCAAATCCGAAGGGGAGGGGTCCGGGGAGCTGTTTTTT. As protein: CASKSEGEGSGELFF.

The chain joins TRBV9 to TRBJ1-1, with D possibly matching TRBD1 (6 bases). Germline CDR1 is SGDLS and CDR2 is YYNGEE. V was cut by 4 bases and J by 2 bases, with 18 bases left in between. The CDR3 totals 16 residues. The CDR3 nucleotides read TGTGCCAGCAGCCCACGCCAATGGGGGGGCAACACTGAAGCTTTCTTT. Protein: CASSPRQWGGNTEAFF.